This T cell receptor beta chain was documented in a study of monozygotic twins with inflammatory bowel disease (dated by TCRdb to between 2018 and 2021). Looking at the study overall: The complete study included approximately 28 monozygotic twin pairs: 19 IBD-discordant Danish pairs and nine German pairs, of which four were IBD-concordant and five were IBD-discordant. The search for disease-associated traits relied mainly on comparing, within discordant pairs, IBD patients with their genetically identical healthy co-twins. Each individual had, on average, about 151 000 unique TCRalpha sequences and 181 000 unique TCRbeta sequences available for analysis. Beyond this particular receptor, the publication reports: No single strong signal or clonotype linked to IBD turned up in the results, so the idea that one exists was not supported. No difference in repertoire similarity was observed between concordant and discordant twins, possibly owing to limited statistical power. Measured by the inverse Simpson index, TCRbeta repertoire diversity was lower in IBD patients than in their healthy co-twins. Background noise and inter-individual variability may have been introduced into the repertoires by the differing immunosuppressive treatments among patients. Compared with healthy twins, IBD patients shared fewer clonotypes with other individuals, and the difference was most pronounced in patients with signs of disease activity. The analysis was unable to tell different T cell subtypes apart.

From the cysteine through the phenylalanine, the CDR3 covers 13 amino acids. This entry has no DNA. CDR1 and CDR2 are drawn from the germline V gene: SGHTA, FQGNSA. Libraries were built with 5' RACE. The input for every TCR library was roughly 3,200 ng of total RNA. cDNA was synthesized with SMARTScribe reverse transcriptase in eight separate reactions per sample. During cDNA synthesis, template switching was used to introduce unique molecular identifiers that contained a 6-nucleotide sample barcode. TCRalpha and TCRbeta cDNA was amplified in two nested PCRs of 16 and 9 cycles, and bead purification was carried out after each PCR. Before amplification, the cDNA was both treated with uracil DNA-glycosylase and purified with the QIAquick PCR purification kit. The second PCR was the step at which Illumina TruSeq-compatible adapters and sample-specific barcodes were added. TapeStation and Qubit were used to check library quality and concentration, and roughly 4.9 ng of each library was pooled. Pooled libraries were sequenced on an Illumina HiSeq2500 single-index Rapid Run with 2 x 100 bp reads and custom sequencing primers. The paper's data handling went like this. MiGEC version 1.2.6 was used for UMI-based consensus assembly, which corrected PCR and sequencing errors. MiXCR version 2.1.1 was used to carry out V(D)J alignment, clonotype assembly and CDR3 extraction. To normalise gene usage, clonotype sharing and MAIT/NKT TCR abundance, the top 1000, 10 000 and 20 000 clonotypes in each sample were analysed. After downsampling to 27 000 UMIs, diversity was calculated as the inverse Simpson index using the vegan R package. Paired Mann-Whitney U tests on discordant twin pairs were used, with Benjamini-Hochberg multiple-testing correction. Based on TCRdb reprocessing of the reads, there is one entry per CDR3 protein sequence, and DNA is missing. TCRdb's processing, not the authors' own work, is the source of the V and J calls. The table for this sample records 350,000 to 400,000 distinct CDR3 sequences. 2.5% to 3% of the sample is in the top ten clones.

From each donor, a roughly 2.7 ml peripheral blood sample was drawn into PAXgene tubes and stored at -80 degrees C. Without T cell sorting, total RNA was isolated from whole blood using the PAXgene blood miRNA kit on an automated QIAcube. Peripheral blood from monozygotic twin pairs who were concordant or discordant for inflammatory bowel disease underwent deep TCRalpha and TCRbeta repertoire profiling using unique molecular barcoding. Smoking habits were recorded for all twin pairs, and individuals were classified as current, former or never smokers. As concerns this clonotype: Its target antigen remains unknown.

The TCR comes from a human donor with ulcerative colitis or Crohn's disease, or a healthy co-twin of an affected twin (not recorded which). The source material was blood. The chain employs TRBV7-2 and TRBJ2-4. CDR3 region: CASSFSRMDIQYF.